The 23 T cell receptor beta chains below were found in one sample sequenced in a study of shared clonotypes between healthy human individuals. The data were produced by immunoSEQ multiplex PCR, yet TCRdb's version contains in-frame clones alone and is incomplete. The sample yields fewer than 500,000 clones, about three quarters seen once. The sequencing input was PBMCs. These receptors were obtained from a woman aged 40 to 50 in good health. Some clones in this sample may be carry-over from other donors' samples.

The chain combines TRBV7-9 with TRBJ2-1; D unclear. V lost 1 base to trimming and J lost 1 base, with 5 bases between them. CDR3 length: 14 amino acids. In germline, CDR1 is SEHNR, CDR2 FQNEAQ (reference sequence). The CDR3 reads CASSLVGSYNEQFF. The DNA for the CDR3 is TGTGCCAGCAGCTTAGTTGGGTCCTACAATGAGCAGTTCTTC.

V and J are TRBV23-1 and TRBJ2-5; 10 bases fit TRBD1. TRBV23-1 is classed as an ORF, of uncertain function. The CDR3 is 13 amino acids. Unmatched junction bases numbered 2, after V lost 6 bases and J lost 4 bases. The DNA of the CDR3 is TGCGCCAGCAGCCGGGACAGGGGAGAGACCCAGTACTTC. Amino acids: CASSRDRGETQYF.

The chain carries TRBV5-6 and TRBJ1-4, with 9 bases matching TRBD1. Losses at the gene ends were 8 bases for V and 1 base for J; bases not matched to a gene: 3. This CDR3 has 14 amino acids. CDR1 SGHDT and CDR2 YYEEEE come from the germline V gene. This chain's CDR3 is CASNRGRTNEKLFF. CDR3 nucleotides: TGTGCCAGTAACAGGGGGCGAACTAATGAAAAACTGTTTTTT.

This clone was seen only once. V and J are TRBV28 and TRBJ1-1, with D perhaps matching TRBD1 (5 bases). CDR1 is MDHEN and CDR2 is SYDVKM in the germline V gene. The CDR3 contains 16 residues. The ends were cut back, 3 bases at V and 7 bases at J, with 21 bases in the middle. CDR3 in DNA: TGTGCCAGCAGTTTGGGACCCTATTTGGGAGCCGATGAAGCTTTCTTT. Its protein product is CASSLGPYLGADEAFF.

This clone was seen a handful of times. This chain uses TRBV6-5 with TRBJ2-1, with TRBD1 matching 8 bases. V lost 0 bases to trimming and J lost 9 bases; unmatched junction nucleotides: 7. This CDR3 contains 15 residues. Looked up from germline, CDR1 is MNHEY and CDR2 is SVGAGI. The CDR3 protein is CASSYSVQGAGEQFF. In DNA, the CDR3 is TGTGCCAGCAGTTACTCGGTGCAGGGGGCAGGTGAGCAGTTCTTC.

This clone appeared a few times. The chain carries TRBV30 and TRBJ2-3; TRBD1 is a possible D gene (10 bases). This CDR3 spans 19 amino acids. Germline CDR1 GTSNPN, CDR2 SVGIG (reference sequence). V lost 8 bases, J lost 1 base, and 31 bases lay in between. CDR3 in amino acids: CAGDRGWVAGGLGTDTQYF. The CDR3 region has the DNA TGTGCCGGGGACAGGGGCTGGGTGGCGGGAGGGCTCGGCACAGATACGCAGTATTTT.

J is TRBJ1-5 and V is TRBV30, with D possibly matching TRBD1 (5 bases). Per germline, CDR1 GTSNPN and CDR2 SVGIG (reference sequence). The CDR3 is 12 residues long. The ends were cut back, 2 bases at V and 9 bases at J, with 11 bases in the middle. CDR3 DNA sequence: TGTGCCTGGAGTATTGGGGCTCCGCCCCAGCATTTT. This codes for CAWSIGAPPQHF.

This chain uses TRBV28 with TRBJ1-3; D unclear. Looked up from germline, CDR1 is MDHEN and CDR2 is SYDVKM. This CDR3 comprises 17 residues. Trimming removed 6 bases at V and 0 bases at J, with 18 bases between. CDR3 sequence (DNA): TGTGCCAGCAGCGGTTTTCGCCACTTGGGCTCTGGAAACACCATATATTTT. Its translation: CASSGFRHLGSGNTIYF.

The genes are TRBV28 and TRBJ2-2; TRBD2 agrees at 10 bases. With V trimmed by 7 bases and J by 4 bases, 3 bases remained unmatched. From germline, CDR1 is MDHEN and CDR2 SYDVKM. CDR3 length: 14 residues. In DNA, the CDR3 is TGTGCCAGCACCCTAGCGGGAGTCACCGGGGAGCTGTTTTTT. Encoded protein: CASTLAGVTGELFF.

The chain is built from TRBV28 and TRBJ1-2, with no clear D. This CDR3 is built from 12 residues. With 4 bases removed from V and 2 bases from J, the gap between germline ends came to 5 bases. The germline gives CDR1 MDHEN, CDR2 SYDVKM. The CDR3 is CASSWANYGYTF. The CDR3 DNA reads TGTGCCAGCAGTTGGGCCAACTATGGCTACACCTTC.

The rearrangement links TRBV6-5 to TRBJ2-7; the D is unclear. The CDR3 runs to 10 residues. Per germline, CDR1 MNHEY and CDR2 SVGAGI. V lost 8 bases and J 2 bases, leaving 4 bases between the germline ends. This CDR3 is CASVAYEQYF. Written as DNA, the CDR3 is TGTGCCAGCGTCGCCTACGAGCAGTACTTC.

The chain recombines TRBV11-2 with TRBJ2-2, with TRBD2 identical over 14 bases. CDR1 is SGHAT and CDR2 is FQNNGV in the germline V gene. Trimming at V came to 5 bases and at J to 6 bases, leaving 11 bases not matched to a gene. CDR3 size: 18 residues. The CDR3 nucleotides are TGTGCCAGCAGCAATCCCGGGACTAGCGGGAGTTATTCCGGGGAGCTGTTTTTT. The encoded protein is CASSNPGTSGSYSGELFF.

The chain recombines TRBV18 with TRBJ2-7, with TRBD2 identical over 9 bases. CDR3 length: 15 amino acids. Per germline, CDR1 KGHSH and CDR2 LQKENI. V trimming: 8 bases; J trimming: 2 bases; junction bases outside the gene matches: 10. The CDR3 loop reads CASQTASSGTYEQYF. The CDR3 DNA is TGTGCCAGCCAAACGGCGTCTAGCGGGACCTACGAGCAGTACTTC.

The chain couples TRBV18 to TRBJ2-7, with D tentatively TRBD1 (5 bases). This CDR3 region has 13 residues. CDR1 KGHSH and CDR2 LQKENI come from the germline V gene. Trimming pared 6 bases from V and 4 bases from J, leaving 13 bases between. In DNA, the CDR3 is TGTGCCAGCTCTTACAGGAATTCATACGAGCAGTACTTC. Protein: CASSYRNSYEQYF.

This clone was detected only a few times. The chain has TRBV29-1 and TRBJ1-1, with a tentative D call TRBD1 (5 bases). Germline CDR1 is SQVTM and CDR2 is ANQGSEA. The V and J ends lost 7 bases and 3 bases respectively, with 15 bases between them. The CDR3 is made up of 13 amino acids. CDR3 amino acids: CSAMTAADTEAFF. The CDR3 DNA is TGCAGCGCCATGACAGCCGCGGACACTGAAGCTTTCTTT.

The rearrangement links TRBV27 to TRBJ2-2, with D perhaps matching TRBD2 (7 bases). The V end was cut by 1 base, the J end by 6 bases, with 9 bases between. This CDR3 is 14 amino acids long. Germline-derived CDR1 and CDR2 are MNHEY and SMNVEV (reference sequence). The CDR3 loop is CASSLWGGPGELFF. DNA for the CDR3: TGTGCCAGCAGTTTATGGGGGGGGCCCGGGGAGCTGTTTTTT.

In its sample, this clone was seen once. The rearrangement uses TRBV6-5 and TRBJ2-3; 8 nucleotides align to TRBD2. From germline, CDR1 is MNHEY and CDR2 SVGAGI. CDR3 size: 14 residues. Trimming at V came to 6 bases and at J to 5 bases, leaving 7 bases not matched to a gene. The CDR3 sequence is CASRSSGIKDTQYF. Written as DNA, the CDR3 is TGTGCCAGCAGGAGTAGCGGGATAAAAGATACGCAGTATTTT.

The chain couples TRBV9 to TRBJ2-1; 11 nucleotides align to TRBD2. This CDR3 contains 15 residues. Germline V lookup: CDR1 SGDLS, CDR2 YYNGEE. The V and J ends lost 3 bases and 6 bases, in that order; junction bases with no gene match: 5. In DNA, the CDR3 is TGTGCCAGCAGCGCGGGACTAGCGGTGGGCAATGAGCAGTTCTTC. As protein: CASSAGLAVGNEQFF.

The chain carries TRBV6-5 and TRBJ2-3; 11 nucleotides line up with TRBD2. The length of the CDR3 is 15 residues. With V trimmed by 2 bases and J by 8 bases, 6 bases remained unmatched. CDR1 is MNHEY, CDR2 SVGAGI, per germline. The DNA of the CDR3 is TGTGCCAGCAGTTACAGTCTAGCGGGAGGAGGTACGCAGTATTTT. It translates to CASSYSLAGGGTQYF.

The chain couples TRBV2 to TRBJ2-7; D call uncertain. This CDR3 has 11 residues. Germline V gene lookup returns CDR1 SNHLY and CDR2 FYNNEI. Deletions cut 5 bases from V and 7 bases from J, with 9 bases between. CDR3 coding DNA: TGTGCCAGCAGTTGGACGTTTGAGCAGTACTTC. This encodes CASSWTFEQYF. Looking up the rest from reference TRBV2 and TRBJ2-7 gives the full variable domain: EPEVTQTPSHQVTQMGQEVILRCVPISNHLYFYWYRQILGQKVEFLVSFYNNEISEKSEIFDDQFSVERPDGSNFTLKIRSTKLEDSAMYFCASSWTFEQYFGPGTRLTVT.

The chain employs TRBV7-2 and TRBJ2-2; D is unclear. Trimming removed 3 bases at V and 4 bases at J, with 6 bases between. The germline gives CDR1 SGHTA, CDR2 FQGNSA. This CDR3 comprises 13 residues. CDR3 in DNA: TGTGCCAGCAGCTTGAGGTTCACCGGGGAGCTGTTTTTT. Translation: CASSLRFTGELFF.

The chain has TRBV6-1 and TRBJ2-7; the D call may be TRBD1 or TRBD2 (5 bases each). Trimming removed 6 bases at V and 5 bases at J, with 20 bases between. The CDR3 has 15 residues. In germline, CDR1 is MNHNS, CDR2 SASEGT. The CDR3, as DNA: TGTGCCAGCAGAATAGGGACCTTCCTTGGGAACGAGCAGTACTTC. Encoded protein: CASRIGTFLGNEQYF.

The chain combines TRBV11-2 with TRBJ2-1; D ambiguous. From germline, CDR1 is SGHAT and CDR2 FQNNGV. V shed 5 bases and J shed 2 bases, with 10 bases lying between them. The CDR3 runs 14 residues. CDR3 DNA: TGTGCCAGCAGCCGGAACTCAGCCTACAATGAGCAGTTCTTC. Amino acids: CASSRNSAYNEQFF.